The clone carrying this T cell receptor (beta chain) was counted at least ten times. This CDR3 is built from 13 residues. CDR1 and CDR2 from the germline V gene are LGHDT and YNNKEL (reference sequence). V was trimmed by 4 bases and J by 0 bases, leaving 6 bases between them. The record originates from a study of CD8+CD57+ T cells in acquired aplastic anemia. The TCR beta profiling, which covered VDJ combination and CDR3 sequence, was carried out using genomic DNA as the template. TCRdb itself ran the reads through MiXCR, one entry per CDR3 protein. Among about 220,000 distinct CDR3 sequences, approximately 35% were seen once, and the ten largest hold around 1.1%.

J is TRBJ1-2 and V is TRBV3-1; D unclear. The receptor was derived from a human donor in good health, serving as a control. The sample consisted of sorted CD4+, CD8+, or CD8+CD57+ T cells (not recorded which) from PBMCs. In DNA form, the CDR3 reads TGTGCCAGCAGCCTAACAACTAACTATGGCTACACCTTC. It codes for CASSLTTNYGYTF. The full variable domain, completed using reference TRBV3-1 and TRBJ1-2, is DTAVSQTPKYLVTQMGNDKSIKCEQNLGHDTMYWYKQDSKKFLKIMFSYNNKELIINETVPNRFSPKSPDKAHLNLHINSLELGDSAVYFCASSLTTNYGYTFGSGTRLTVV.